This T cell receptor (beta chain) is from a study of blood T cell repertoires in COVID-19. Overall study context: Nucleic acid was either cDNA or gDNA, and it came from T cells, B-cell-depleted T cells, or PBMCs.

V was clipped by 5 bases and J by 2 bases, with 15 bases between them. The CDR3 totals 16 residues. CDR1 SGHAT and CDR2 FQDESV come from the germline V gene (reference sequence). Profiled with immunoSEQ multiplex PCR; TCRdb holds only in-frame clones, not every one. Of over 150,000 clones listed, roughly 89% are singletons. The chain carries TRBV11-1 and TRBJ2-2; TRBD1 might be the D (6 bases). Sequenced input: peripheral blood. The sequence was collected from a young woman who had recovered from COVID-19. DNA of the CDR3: TGTGCCAGCAGCCTGGAGACAGGATCAAACACCGGGGAGCTGTTTTTT. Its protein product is CASSLETGSNTGELFF.